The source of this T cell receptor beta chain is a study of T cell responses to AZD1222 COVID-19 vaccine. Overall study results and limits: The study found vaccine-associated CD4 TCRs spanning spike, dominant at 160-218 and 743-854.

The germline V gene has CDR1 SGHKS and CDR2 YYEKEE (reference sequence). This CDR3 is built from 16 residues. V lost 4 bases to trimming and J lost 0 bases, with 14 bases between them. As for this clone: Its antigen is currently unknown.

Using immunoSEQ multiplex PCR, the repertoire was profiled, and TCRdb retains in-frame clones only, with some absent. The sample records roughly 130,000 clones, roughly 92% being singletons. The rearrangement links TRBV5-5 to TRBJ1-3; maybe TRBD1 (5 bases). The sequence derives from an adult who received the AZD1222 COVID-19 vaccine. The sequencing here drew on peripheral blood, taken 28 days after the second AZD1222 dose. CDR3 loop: CASSPEAGRSGNTIYF. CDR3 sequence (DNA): TGTGCCAGCAGCCCCGAGGCGGGGCGCTCTGGAAACACCATATATTTT.